One T cell receptor (beta chain) is described in this entry. The data were taken from a study of blood T cell repertoires in COVID-19. Across the study: Researchers got acute and convalescent COVID-19 samples from the United States, Italy and Spain. Sources were T cells, B-cell-depleted T cells, or PBMCs; the material itself was cDNA or gDNA.

Original processing notes: Cell counts per sample came from amplifying reference gene primers. Measured with immunoSEQ multiplex PCR; TCRdb has only the in-frame clones, and not every one. Clone size and the V and J calls come from that table; the DNA yielded D and trimming. The sample holds about 170,000 clones, around four fifths seen once. Followed longitudinally, the Seattle patients had been enrolled during active infection. V lost 5 bases to trimming and J lost 7 bases, with 17 bases between them. CDR3 size: 15 residues. Germline V CDR1 and CDR2: MDHEN, SYDVKM. The TCR comes from a woman in her 70s with COVID-19, enrolled during active disease. Specimen: peripheral blood. This sequence joins TRBV28 and TRBJ2-2; D is ambiguous. The CDR3 sequence is CASSPTYGMGGELFF. The DNA for the CDR3 is TGTGCCAGCAGTCCGACATATGGCATGGGCGGGGAGCTGTTTTTT.